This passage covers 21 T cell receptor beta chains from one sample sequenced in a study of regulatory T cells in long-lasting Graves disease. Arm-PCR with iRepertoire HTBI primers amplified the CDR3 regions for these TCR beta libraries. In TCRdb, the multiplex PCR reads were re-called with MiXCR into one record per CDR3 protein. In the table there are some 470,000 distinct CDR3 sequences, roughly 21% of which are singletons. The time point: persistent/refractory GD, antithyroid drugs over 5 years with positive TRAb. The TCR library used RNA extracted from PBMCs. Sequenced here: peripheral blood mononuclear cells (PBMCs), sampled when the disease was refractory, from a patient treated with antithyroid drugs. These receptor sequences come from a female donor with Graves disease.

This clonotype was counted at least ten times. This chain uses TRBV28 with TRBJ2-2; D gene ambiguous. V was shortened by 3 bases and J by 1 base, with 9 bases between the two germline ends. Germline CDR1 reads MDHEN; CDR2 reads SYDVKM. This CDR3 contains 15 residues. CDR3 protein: CASSLRPQNTGELFF. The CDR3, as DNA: TGTGCCAGCAGTTTGCGGCCCCAGAACACCGGGGAGCTGTTTTTT.

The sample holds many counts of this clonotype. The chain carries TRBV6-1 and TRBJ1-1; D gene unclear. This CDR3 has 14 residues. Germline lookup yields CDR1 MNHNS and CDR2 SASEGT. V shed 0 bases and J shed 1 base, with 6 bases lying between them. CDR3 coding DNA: TGTGCCAGCAGTGAAGCGACCGAGAACACTGAAGCTTTCTTT. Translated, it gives CASSEATENTEAFF.

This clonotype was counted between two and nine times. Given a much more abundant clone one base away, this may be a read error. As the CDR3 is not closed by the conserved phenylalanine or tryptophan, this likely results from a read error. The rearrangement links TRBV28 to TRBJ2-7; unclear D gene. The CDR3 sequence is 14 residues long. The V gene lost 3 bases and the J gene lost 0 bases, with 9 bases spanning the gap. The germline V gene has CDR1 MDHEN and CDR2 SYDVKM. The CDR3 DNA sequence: TGTGCCAGCAGTTTCGAGGTGAGCTCCTACGAGCAGTACTCC. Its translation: CASSFEVSSYEQYS.

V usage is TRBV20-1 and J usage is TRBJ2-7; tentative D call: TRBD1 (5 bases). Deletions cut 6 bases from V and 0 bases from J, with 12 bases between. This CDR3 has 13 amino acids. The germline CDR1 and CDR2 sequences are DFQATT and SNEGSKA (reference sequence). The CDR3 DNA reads TGCAGTGCCACCCGACAGAGCTCCTACGAGCAGTACTTC. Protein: CSATRQSSYEQYF.

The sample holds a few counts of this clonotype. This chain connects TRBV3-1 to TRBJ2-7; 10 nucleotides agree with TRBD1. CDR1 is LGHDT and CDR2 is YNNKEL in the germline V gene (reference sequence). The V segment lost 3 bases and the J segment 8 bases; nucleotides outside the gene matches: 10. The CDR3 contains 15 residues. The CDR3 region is CASSQGTGDYPQQYF. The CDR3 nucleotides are TGTGCCAGCAGCCAGGGGACAGGGGACTACCCACAGCAGTACTTC.

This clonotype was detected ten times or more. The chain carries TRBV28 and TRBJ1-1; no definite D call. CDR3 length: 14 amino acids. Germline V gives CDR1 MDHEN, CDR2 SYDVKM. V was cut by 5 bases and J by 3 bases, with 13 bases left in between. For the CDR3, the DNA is TGTGCCAGCAGTCCCCTTGAGGGAGACACTGAAGCTTTCTTT. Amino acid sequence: CASSPLEGDTEAFF.

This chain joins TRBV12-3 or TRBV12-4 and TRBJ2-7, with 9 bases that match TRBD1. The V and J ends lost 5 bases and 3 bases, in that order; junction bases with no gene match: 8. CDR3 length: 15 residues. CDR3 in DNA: TGTGCCAGCAGTCCCGCCGGGACAGGGTTCTACGAGCAGTACTTC. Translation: CASSPAGTGFYEQYF.

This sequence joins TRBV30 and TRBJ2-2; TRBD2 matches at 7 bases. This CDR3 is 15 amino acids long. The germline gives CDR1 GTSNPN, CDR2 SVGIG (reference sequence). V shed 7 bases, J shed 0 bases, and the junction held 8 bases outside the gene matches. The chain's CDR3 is CAFTGGGTNTGELFF. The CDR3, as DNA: TGTGCCTTCACTGGGGGGGGAACGAACACCGGGGAGCTGTTTTTT.

CDR3 in amino acids: CSVEGGEAGYTF. The DNA for the CDR3 is TGCAGCGTTGAAGGAGGAGAGGCTGGCTACACCTTC. The chain couples TRBV29-1 to TRBJ1-2; D remains ambiguous. Trimming left V 1 base short and J 7 bases short, with 10 bases between. Germline values: CDR1 SQVTM, CDR2 ANQGSEA. This CDR3 contains 12 residues.

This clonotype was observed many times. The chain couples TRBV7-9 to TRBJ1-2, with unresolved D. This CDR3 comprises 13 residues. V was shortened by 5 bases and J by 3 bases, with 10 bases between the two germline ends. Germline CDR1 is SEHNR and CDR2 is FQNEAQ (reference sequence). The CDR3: CASSPPTHYGYTF. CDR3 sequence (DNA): TGTGCCAGCAGCCCACCTACCCACTATGGCTACACCTTC.

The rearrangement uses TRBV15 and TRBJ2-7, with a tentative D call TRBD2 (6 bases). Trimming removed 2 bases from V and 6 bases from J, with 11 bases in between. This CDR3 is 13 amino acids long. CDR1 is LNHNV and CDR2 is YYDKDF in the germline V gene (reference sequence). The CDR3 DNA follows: TGTGCCACCAGCAGACTGGAGGGGTCCGAGCAGTACTTC. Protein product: CATSRLEGSEQYF.

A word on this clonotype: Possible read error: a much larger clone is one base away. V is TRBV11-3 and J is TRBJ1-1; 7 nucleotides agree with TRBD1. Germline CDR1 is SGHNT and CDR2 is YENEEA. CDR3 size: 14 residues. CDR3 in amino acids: CVSSLGGRHTEAFF. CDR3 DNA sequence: TGTGTCAGCAGCTTAGGGGGCAGGCACACTGAAGCTTTCTTT.

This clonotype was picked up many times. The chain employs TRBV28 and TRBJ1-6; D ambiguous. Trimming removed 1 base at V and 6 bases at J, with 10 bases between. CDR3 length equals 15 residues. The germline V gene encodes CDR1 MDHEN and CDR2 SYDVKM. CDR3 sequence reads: CASSLSARLNSPLHF. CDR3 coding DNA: TGTGCCAGCAGTTTATCGGCCAGACTTAATTCACCCCTCCACTTT. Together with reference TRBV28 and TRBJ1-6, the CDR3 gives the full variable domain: DVKVTQSSRYLVKRTGEKVFLECVQDMDHENMFWYRQDPGLGLRLIYFSYDVKMKEKGDIPEGYSVSREKKERFSLILESASTNQTSMYLCASSLSARLNSPLHFGNGTRLTVT.

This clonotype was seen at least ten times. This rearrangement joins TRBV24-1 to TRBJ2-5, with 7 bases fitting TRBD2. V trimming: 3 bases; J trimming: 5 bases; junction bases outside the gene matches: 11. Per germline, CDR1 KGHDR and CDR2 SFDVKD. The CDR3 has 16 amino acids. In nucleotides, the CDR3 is TGTGCCACCAGTGATCCGCTAGCGGCGGTGGGGGAGACCCAGTACTTC. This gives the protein CATSDPLAAVGETQYF.

The DNA of the CDR3 is TGCGCCAGCAGCCTTCTGGATGACGAAAAACTGTTTTTT. Translating gives CASSLLDDEKLFF. This sequence joins TRBV4-1 and TRBJ1-4; D uncertain. Trimming shortened V by 4 bases and J by 8 bases, and 11 bases separated the two germline ends. Germline loops: CDR1 MGHRA, CDR2 YSYEKL. This CDR3 is 13 amino acids long.

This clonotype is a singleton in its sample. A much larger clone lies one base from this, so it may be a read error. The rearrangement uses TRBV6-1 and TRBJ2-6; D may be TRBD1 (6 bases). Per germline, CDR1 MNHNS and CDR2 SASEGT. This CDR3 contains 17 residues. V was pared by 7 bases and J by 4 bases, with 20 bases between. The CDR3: CASTRTDRGTGANVLTF. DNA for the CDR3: TGTGCCAGCACCAGAACGGACAGAGGGACCGGGGCCAACGTCCTGACTTTC.

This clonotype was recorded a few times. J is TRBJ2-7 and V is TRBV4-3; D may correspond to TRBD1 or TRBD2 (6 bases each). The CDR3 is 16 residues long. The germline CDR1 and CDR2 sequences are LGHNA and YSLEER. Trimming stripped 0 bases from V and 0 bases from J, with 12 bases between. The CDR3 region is CASSQEWGADSYEQYF. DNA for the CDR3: TGCGCCAGCAGCCAAGAATGGGGGGCCGACTCCTACGAGCAGTACTTC.

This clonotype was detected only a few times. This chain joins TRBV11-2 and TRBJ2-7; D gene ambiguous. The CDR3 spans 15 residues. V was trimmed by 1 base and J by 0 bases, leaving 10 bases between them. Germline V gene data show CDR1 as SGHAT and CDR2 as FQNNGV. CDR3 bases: TGTGCCAGCAGCTTAGTTGGGTGGTCCTCCTACGAGCAGTACTTC. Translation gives CASSLVGWSSYEQYF. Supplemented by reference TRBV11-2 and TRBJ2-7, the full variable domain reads EAGVAQSPRYKIIEKRQSVAFWCNPISGHATLYWYQQILGQGPKLLIQFQNNGVVDDSQLPKDRFSAERLKGVDSTLKIQPAKLEDSAVYLCASSLVGWSSYEQYFGPGTRLTVT.

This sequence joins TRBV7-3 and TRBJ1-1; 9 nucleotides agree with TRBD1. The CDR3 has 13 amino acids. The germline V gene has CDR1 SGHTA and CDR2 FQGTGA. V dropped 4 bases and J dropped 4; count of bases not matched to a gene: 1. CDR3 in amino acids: CASSWDRATEAFF. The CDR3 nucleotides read TGTGCCAGCAGCTGGGACAGGGCCACTGAAGCTTTCTTT.

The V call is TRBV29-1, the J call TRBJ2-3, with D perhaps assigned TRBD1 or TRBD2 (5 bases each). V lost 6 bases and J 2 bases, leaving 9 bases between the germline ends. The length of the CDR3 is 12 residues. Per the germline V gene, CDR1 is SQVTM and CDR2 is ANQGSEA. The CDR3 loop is CSVGDPTDTQYF. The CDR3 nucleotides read TGCAGCGTGGGGGACCCCACAGATACGCAGTATTTT.

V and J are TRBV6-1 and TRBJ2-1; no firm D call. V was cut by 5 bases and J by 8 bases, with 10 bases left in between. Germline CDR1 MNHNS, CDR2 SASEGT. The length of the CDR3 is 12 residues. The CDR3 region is CASSLLRYEQFF. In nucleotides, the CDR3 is TGTGCCAGCAGTCTCCTGAGGTATGAGCAGTTCTTC.